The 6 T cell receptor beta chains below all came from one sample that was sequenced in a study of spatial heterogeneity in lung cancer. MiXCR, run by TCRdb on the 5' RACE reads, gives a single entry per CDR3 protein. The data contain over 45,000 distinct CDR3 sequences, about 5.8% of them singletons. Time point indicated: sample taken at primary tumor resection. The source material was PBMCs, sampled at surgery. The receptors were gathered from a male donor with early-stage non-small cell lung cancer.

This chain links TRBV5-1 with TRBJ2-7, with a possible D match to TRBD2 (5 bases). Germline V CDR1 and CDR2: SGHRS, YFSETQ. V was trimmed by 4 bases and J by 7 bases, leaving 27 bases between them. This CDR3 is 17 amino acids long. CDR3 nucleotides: TGCGCCAGCAGCCCGGCGGTCTTAGGTACTCCTACGGGGGAGCAGTACTTC. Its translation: CASSPAVLGTPTGEQYF.

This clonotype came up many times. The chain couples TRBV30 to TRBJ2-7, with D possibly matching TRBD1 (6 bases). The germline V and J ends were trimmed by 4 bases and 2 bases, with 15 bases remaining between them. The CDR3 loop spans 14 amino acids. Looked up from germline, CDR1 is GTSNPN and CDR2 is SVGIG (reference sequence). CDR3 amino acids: CAWNVGALAYEQYF. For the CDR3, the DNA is TGTGCCTGGAACGTGGGGGCACTCGCCTACGAGCAGTACTTC. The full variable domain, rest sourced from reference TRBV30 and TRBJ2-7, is SQTIHQWPATLVQPVGSPLSLECTVEGTSNPNLYWYRQAAGRGLQLLFYSVGIGQISSEVPQNLSASRPQDRQFILSSKKLLLSDSGFYLCAWNVGALAYEQYFGPGTRLTVT.

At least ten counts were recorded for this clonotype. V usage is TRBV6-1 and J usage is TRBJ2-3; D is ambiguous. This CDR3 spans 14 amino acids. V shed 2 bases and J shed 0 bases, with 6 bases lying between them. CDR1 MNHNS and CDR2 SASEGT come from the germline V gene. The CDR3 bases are TGTGCCAGCAGTGAAACGGCTAGCACAGATACGCAGTATTTT. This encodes CASSETASTDTQYF.

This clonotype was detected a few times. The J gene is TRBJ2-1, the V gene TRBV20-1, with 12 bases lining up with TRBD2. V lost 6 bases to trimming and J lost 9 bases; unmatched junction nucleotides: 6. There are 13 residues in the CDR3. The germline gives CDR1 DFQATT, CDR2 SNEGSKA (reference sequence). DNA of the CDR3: TGCAGTGCATTGACTAGCGGGAGAGGTGAGCAGTTCTTC. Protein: CSALTSGRGEQFF.

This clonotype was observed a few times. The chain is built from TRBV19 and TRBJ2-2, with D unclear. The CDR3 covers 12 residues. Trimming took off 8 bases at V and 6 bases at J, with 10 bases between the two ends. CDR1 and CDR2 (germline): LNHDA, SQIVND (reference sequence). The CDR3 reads CASSHYSGELFF. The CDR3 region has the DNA TGTGCCAGTTCACACTACTCCGGGGAGCTGTTTTTT.

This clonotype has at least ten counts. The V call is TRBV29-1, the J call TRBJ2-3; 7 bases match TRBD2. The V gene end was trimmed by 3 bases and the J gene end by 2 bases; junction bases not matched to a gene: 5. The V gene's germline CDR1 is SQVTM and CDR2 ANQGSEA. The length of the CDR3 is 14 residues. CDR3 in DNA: TGCAGCGTTGACCTAGGGACTATCACAGATACGCAGTATTTT. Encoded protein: CSVDLGTITDTQYF.